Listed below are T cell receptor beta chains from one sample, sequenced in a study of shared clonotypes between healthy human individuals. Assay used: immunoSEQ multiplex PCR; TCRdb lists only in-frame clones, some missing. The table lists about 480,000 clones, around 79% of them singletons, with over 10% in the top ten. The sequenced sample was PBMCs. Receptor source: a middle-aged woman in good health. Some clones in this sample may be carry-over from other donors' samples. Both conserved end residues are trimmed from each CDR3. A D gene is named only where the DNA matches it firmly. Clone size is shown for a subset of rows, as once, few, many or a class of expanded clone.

CDR3 protein: ASSTLTRAGLYEQY
J gene: TRBJ2-7
V gene: TRBV7-2
D gene: -
clone size: -

CDR3 protein: ASSLVAGGGYGYT
J gene: TRBJ1-2
V gene: TRBV7-2
D gene: TRBD1
clone size: -

CDR3 protein: ASSQESQEAGANVLT
J gene: TRBJ2-6
V gene: TRBV4-3
D gene: -
clone size: once

CDR3 protein: ARRGDTEAF
J gene: TRBJ1-1
V gene: TRBV30
D gene: -
clone size: few

CDR3 protein: ASSQEGTLYNEQF
J gene: TRBJ2-1
V gene: TRBV4-3
D gene: -
clone size: -

CDR3 protein: ASSLWNQETQY
J gene: TRBJ2-5
V gene: TRBV7-8
D gene: -
clone size: once

CDR3 protein: ASSKGGLRLVTEAF
J gene: TRBJ1-1
V gene: TRBV7-2
D gene: -
clone size: -

CDR3 protein: ASSSGLGRYNEQF
J gene: TRBJ2-1
V gene: TRBV11-2
D gene: -
clone size: once

CDR3 protein: ASKRGPPAEAF
J gene: TRBJ1-1
V gene: TRBV28
D gene: -
clone size: -

CDR3 protein: ASSLARGQGETEAF
J gene: TRBJ1-1
V gene: TRBV7-9
D gene: -
clone size: few

CDR3 protein: ATHGHVQAGYT
J gene: TRBJ1-2
V gene: TRBV19
D gene: -
clone size: -

CDR3 protein: ASRPSQTQKRQF
J gene: TRBJ2-1
V gene: TRBV2
D gene: -
clone size: -

CDR3 protein: ASSTGTFNEQF
J gene: TRBJ2-1
V gene: TRBV6-5
D gene: -
clone size: -

CDR3 protein: ASSQYSITRASPLH
J gene: TRBJ1-6
V gene: TRBV4-1
D gene: -
clone size: -

CDR3 protein: ASSPSESSYNEQF
J gene: TRBJ2-1
V gene: TRBV2
D gene: -
clone size: -

CDR3 protein: ATSRDGGTSGMPYEQY
J gene: TRBJ2-7
V gene: TRBV15
D gene: TRBD2
clone size: -

CDR3 protein: ASRLAVSSYNEQF
J gene: TRBJ2-1
V gene: TRBV7-9
D gene: TRBD2
clone size: -

CDR3 protein: ASRRQDSYEQY
J gene: -
V gene: TRBV28
D gene: -
clone size: -

CDR3 protein: AISEEQDWDTQY
J gene: TRBJ2-3
V gene: TRBV10-3
D gene: -
clone size: -

CDR3 protein: ASSYASTDTQY
J gene: TRBJ2-3
V gene: TRBV27
D gene: -
clone size: -

CDR3 protein: ASSLLPVGNEQF
J gene: TRBJ2-1
V gene: TRBV7-8
D gene: -
clone size: -

CDR3 protein: ASSSNAGVEQY
J gene: TRBJ2-7
V gene: TRBV27
D gene: -
clone size: -

CDR3 protein: ASSLEGGYTEAF
J gene: TRBJ1-1
V gene: TRBV5-1
D gene: TRBD1
clone size: -

CDR3 protein: ASSLGPGQGPDTQY
J gene: TRBJ2-3
V gene: TRBV5-1
D gene: TRBD1
clone size: -

CDR3 protein: ASSRTGNTEAF
J gene: TRBJ1-1
V gene: TRBV6-4
D gene: -
clone size: few

CDR3 protein: ASSLTAVLNQPQH
J gene: TRBJ1-5
V gene: TRBV19
D gene: -
clone size: -

CDR3 protein: ASSMNTVRGHGTEAF
J gene: TRBJ1-1
V gene: TRBV19
D gene: -
clone size: -

CDR3 protein: ASSFSGLGTGELF
J gene: TRBJ2-2
V gene: TRBV4-1
D gene: -
clone size: -

CDR3 protein: ASSYDKGLGEAF
J gene: TRBJ1-1
V gene: TRBV6-5
D gene: -
clone size: -

CDR3 protein: ASSQGRAQPQH
J gene: TRBJ1-5
V gene: TRBV27
D gene: -
clone size: once

CDR3 protein: AWEASSYNSPLH
J gene: TRBJ1-6
V gene: TRBV30
D gene: -
clone size: -

CDR3 protein: ASSLGTVLSYEQY
J gene: TRBJ2-7
V gene: TRBV7-9
D gene: -
clone size: -

CDR3 protein: ASSLREGTEAF
J gene: TRBJ1-1
V gene: TRBV7-3
D gene: -
clone size: -

CDR3 protein: ASSPYQDQPQH
J gene: TRBJ1-5
V gene: TRBV18
D gene: -
clone size: -

CDR3 protein: ASSGAGTGVTGELF
J gene: TRBJ2-2
V gene: TRBV7-2
D gene: TRBD1
clone size: -

CDR3 protein: ASSLNRDYEQY
J gene: TRBJ2-7
V gene: TRBV11-2
D gene: -
clone size: -

CDR3 protein: ASSEIEFFYGYT
J gene: TRBJ1-2
V gene: TRBV25-1
D gene: -
clone size: -

CDR3 protein: ASSLARGTVSYNEQF
J gene: TRBJ2-1
V gene: TRBV7-2
D gene: -
clone size: -

CDR3 protein: ASSQGAGGDTQY
J gene: TRBJ2-3
V gene: TRBV6-4
D gene: TRBD2
clone size: -

CDR3 protein: ASSGLTGPGETQY
J gene: TRBJ2-5
V gene: TRBV28
D gene: TRBD1
clone size: -

CDR3 protein: SVEVGAGEQY
J gene: TRBJ2-7
V gene: TRBV29-1
D gene: -
clone size: -

CDR3 protein: ASSLAPGAGTEAF
J gene: TRBJ1-1
V gene: TRBV11-1
D gene: -
clone size: -

CDR3 protein: ASSQDFDEQY
J gene: TRBJ2-7
V gene: TRBV4-2
D gene: -
clone size: -

CDR3 protein: ASSPGQGWDTEAF
J gene: TRBJ1-1
V gene: TRBV5-8
D gene: TRBD1
clone size: -

CDR3 protein: ASSDPGLGTYEQY
J gene: TRBJ2-7
V gene: TRBV25-1
D gene: -
clone size: -

CDR3 protein: ASSPIRALSSYEQY
J gene: TRBJ2-7
V gene: TRBV18
D gene: -
clone size: -